The clone carrying this TCR beta chain was seen repeatedly, ten times or more. The antigen remains unidentified. Study-level findings and limits: Tumor Treg TCRs overlapped most with tumor naive CD4+ cells. The TCR gene usage of tumor memory CD4+ T cells clustered together with blood and lymph node memory CD4+ cells and with lymph node naive CD4+ cells.

One entry per CDR3 protein results from TCRdb running MiXCR on the 5' RACE reads. This repertoire shows about 62,000 distinct CDR3 sequences, roughly 30% found once; its top ten account for around 2%. Material: tumor-infiltrating naive CD4+ T cells sorted from the breast tumor. Sample subset: naive CD4+ T cells, CD4+CD45RA+CD25-. This TCR derives from a female donor with breast cancer.

The CDR3 is CASSLGLQETQYF. CDR3 bases: TGTGCCAGCAGCTTAGGCCTCCAAGAGACCCAGTACTTC. V usage is TRBV7-6 and J usage is TRBJ2-5; D call uncertain. The CDR3 spans 13 residues. Per germline, CDR1 SGHVS and CDR2 FNYEAQ. Between the trimmed V and J ends, which lost 1 base and 1 base, there was a span of 4 bases.